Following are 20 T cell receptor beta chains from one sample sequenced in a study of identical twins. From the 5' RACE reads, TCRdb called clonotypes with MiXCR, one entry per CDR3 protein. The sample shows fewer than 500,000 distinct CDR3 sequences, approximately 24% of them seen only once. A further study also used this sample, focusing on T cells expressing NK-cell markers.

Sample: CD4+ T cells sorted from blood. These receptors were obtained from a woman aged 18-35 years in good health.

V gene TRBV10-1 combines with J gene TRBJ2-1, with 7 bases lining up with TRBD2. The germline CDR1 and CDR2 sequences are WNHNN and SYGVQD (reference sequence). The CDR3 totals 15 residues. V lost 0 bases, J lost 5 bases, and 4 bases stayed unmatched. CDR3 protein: CASSESASGDNEQFF. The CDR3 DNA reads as TGCGCCAGCAGTGAGTCTGCCAGCGGGGACAATGAGCAGTTCTTC.

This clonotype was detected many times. This chain's CDR3 is CSAPVGGWGKGYTF. Here the CDR3 DNA reads TGCAGTGCTCCCGTAGGGGGCTGGGGAAAAGGCTACACCTTC. The chain is built from TRBV20-1 and TRBJ1-2; TRBD1 agrees at 7 bases. This CDR3 is built from 14 residues. Germline trimming cut 5 bases from V and 8 bases from J; bases unmatched to any gene: 14. Germline V CDR1 and CDR2: DFQATT, SNEGSKA (reference sequence).

The CDR3 region is CAISPHRGLKSQETQYF. For the CDR3, the DNA is TGTGCCATCAGTCCTCACAGGGGGTTAAAAAGCCAAGAGACCCAGTACTTC. This rearrangement joins TRBV10-3 to TRBJ2-5; 8 nucleotides line up with TRBD1. V dropped 5 bases and J dropped 1; count of bases not matched to a gene: 12. The CDR3 contains 17 residues. Germline V lookup: CDR1 ENHRY, CDR2 SYGVKD.

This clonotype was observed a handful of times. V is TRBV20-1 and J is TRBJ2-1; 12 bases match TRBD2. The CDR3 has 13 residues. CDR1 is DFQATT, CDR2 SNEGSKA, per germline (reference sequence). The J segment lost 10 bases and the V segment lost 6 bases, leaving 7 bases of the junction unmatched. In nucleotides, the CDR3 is TGCAGTGCCGGACTAGCGGGACTCTTGGAGCAGTTCTTC. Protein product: CSAGLAGLLEQFF.

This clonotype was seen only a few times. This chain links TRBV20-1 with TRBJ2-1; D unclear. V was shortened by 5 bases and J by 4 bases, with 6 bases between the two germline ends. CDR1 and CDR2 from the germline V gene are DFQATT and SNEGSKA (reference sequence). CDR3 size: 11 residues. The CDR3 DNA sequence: TGCAGTGCTCCCCGGTACAATGAGCAGTTCTTC. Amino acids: CSAPRYNEQFF.

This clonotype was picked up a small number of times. DNA of the CDR3: TGTGCCAGCAGTTATCGCGACGGTAACACTGAAGCTTTCTTT. This codes for CASSYRDGNTEAFF. V usage is TRBV6-2 or TRBV6-3 and J usage is TRBJ1-1, with D unresolved. V was shortened by 3 bases and J by 2 bases, with 10 bases between the two germline ends. Per the germline V gene, CDR1 is MNHEY and CDR2 is SVGEGT. The CDR3 is 14 residues long.

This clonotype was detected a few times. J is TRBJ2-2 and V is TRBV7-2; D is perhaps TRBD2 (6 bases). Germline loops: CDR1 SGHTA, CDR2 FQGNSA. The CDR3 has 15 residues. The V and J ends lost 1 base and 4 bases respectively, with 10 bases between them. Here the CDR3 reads CASSLVGTLTGELFF. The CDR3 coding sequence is TGTGCCAGCAGCTTAGTAGGGACTCTCACCGGGGAGCTGTTTTTT.

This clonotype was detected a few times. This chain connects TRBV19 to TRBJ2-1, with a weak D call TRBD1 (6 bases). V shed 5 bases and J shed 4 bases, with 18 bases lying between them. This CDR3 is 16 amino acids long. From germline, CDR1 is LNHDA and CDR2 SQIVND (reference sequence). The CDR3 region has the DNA TGTGCCAGTAGTCGACGGGGCCAGGGGTCGTACAATGAGCAGTTCTTC. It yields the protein CASSRRGQGSYNEQFF.

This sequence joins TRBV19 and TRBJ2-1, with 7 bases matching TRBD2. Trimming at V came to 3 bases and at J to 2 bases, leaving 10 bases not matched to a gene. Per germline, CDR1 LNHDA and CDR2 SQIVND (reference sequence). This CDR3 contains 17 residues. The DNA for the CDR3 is TGTGCCAGTAGTATGAATGGCGGGAGAGGGACCTACAATGAGCAGTTCTTC. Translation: CASSMNGGRGTYNEQFF.

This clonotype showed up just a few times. CDR3 DNA: TGCGCCAGCAGCGCCAGTCCGGGACAGGTCTACGCTTTCTTT. Its protein is CASSASPGQVYAFF. The chain carries TRBV5-1 and TRBJ1-1, with 8 bases identical to TRBD1. This CDR3 spans 14 amino acids. V gave up 4 bases and J gave up 11 bases; unmatched junction bases: 13. The germline V gene encodes CDR1 SGHRS and CDR2 YFSETQ.

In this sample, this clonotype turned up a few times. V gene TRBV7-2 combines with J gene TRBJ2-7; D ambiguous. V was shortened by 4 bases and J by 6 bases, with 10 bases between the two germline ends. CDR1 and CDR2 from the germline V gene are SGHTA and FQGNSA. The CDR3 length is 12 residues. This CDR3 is CASSSDRVEQYF. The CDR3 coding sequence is TGTGCCAGCAGCTCTGACCGGGTCGAGCAGTACTTC.

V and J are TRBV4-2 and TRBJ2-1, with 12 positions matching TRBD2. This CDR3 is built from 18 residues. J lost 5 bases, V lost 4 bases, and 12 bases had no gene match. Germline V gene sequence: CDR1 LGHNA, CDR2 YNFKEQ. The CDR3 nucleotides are TGTGCCAGCAGCCTGAGAATGATGACTAGCGGGGGTGACAATGAGCAGTTCTTC. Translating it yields CASSLRMMTSGGDNEQFF.

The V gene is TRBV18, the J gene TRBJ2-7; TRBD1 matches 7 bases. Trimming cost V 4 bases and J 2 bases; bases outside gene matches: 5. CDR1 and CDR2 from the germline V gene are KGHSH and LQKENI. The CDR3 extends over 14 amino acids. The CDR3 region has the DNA TGTGCCAGCTCACAGACGGGACAGACCTACGAGCAGTACTTC. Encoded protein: CASSQTGQTYEQYF.

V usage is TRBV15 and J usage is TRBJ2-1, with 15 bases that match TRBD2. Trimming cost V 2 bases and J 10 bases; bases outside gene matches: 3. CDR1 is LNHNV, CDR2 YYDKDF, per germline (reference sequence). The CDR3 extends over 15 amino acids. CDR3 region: CATSRRTSGGDEQFF. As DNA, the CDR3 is TGTGCCACCAGCAGAAGGACTAGCGGGGGGGACGAGCAGTTCTTC.

Written as DNA, the CDR3 is TGTGCCAGCAGTCCCTATGGGGGGTCCGGGGCCAACGTCCTGACTTTC. This codes for CASSPYGGSGANVLTF. V is TRBV2 and J is TRBJ2-6; perhaps TRBD2 as D (6 bases). Germline V lookup: CDR1 SNHLY, CDR2 FYNNEI. The CDR3 consists of 16 residues. V dropped 5 bases and J dropped 4 bases, with 15 bases sitting between them.

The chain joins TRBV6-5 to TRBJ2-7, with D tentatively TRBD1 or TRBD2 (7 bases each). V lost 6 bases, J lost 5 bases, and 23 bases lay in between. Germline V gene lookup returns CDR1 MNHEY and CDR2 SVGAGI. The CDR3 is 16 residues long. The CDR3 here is CASSYPLGRGLHEQYF. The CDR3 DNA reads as TGTGCCAGCAGCTATCCCTTGGGGAGGGGGCTACACGAGCAGTACTTC.

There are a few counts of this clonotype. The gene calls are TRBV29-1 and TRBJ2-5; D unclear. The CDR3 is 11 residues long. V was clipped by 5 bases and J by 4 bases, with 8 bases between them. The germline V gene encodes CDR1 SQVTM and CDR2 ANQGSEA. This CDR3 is CSVSLGETQYF. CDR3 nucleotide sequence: TGCAGCGTTTCACTGGGAGAGACCCAGTACTTC.

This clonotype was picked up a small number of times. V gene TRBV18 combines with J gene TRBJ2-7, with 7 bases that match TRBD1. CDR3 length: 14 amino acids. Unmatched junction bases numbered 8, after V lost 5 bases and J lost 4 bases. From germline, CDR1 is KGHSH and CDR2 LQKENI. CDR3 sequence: CASSSRQGAYEQYF. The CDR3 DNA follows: TGTGCCAGCTCATCAAGACAGGGTGCTTACGAGCAGTACTTC.

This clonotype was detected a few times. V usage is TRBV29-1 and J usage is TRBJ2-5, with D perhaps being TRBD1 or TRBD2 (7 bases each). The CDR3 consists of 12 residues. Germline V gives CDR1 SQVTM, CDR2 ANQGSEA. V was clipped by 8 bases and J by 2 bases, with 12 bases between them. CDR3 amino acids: CSWEGAQETQYF. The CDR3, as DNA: TGCAGCTGGGAGGGGGCACAAGAGACCCAGTACTTC. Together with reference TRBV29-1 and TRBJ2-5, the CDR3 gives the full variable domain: SAVISQKPSRDICQRGTSLTIQCQVDSQVTMMFWYRQQPGQSLTLIATANQGSEATYESGFVIDKFPISRPNLTFSTLTVSNMSPEDSSIYLCSWEGAQETQYFGPGTRLLVL.

The CDR3 bases are TGTGCCAGCAGCTCTAGCGGGAGTAGGGACACCGGGGAGCTGTTTTTT. This gives the protein CASSSSGSRDTGELFF. The genes are TRBV7-7 and TRBJ2-2; 10 bases map to TRBD2. CDR1 and CDR2 (germline): SSHAT, FNYEAQ (reference sequence). The V and J ends lost 4 bases and 3 bases, in that order; junction bases with no gene match: 5. The CDR3 runs 16 residues.